This T cell receptor beta chain was recovered during a study of blood T cell repertoires in COVID-19. Overall study context: The United States, Italy and Spain were the sources of the acute and convalescent COVID-19 samples.

The repertoire was sequenced with immunoSEQ multiplex PCR; TCRdb's copy has only in-frame clones and lacks some. The sample includes a few hundred thousand clones, roughly 90% seen only once; the top ten take approximately 12%. Losses at the gene ends were 5 bases for V and 6 bases for J; bases not matched to a gene: 6. This CDR3 is built from 12 residues. Germline CDR1 reads SQVTM; CDR2 reads ANQGSEA. The chain uses TRBV29-1 and TRBJ2-7; 8 nucleotides line up with TRBD1. The receptor was isolated from a woman between 55 and 75 years old with acute or convalescent COVID-19. Material: peripheral blood. In DNA form, the CDR3 reads TGCAGCGTTCAGGGCAGGGGGCGCGAGCAGTACTTC. This gives the protein CSVQGRGREQYF.